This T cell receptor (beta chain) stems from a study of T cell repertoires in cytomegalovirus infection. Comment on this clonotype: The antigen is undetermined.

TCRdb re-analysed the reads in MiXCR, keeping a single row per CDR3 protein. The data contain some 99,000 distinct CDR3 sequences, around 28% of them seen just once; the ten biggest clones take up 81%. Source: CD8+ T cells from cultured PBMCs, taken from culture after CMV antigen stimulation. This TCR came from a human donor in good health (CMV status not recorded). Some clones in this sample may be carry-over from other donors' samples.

The CDR3 DNA sequence: TGTGCCAGCAGTTTTCGCGGGGGGTCCTACGAGCAGTACTTC. Encoded protein: CASSFRGGSYEQYF. This rearrangement joins TRBV6-5 to TRBJ2-7, with 8 bases lining up with TRBD2. V lost 4 bases, J lost 1 base, and 3 bases stayed unmatched. The CDR3 consists of 14 residues. CDR1 is MNHEY, CDR2 SVGAGI, per germline.